This TCR beta chain originates from a study of cytomegalovirus exposure and HLA in healthy donors. Findings and limits, study-wide: Segments of the TCR beta V type were, in most cases, productive about 87% or about 30% of the time in an earlier analysis.

The V end was cut by 5 bases, the J end by 0 bases, with 13 bases between. This CDR3 spans 15 amino acids. Germline lookup yields CDR1 MDHEN and CDR2 SYDVKM. PCR primers comprised 60 Vbeta and 13 Jbeta primers. Only in-frame clones appear in the TCRdb table, and some are missing; sequencing was by immunoSEQ multiplex PCR. The sample holds approximately 90,000 clones, roughly 76% seen once. On this clone: Its antigen is not known.

This chain connects TRBV28 to TRBJ1-1, with no clear D. This clonotype was obtained from a male donor in good health and CMV-seronegative. The sample taken for sequencing was PBMCs. In DNA, the CDR3 is TGTGCCAGCAGTACCCAGACATCAATGAACACTGAAGCTTTCTTT. Translating gives CASSTQTSMNTEAFF.